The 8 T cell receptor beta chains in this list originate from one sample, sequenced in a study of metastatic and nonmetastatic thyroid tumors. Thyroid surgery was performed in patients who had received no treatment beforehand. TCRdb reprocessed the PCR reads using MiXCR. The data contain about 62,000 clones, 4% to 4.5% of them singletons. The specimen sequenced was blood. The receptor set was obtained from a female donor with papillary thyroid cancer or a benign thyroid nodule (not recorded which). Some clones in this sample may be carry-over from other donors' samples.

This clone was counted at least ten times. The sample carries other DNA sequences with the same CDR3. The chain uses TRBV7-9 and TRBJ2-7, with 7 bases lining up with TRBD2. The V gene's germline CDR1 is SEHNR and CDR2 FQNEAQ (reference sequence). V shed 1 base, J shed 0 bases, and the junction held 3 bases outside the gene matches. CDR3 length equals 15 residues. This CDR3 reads CASSLEGGSSYEQYF. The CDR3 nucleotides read TGTGCCAGCAGCTTAGAAGGCGGGAGCTCCTACGAGCAGTACTTC. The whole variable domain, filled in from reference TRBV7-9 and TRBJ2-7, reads DTGVSQNPRHKITKRGQNVTFRCDPISEHNRLYWYRQTLGQGPEFLTYFQNEAQLEKSRLLSDRFSAERPKGSFSTLEIQRTEQGDSAMYLCASSLEGGSSYEQYFGPGTRLTVT.

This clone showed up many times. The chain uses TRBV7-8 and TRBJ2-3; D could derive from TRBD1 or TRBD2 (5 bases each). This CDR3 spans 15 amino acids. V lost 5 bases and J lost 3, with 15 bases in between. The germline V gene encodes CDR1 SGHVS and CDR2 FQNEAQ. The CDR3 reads CASSPRGTLTDTQYF. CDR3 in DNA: TGTGCCAGCAGCCCGAGGGGCACATTGACAGATACGCAGTATTTT.

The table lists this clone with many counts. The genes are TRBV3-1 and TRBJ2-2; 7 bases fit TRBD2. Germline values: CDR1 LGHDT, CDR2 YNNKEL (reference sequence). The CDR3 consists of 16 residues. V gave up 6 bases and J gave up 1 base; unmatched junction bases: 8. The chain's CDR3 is CASSHRSGMNTGELFF. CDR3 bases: TGTGCCAGCAGTCACCGAAGCGGGATGAACACCGGGGAGCTGTTTTTT.

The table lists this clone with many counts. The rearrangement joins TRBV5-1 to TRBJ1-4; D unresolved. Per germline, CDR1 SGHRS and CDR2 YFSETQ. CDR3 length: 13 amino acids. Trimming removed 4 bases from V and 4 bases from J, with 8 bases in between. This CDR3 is CASSPGSNEKLFF. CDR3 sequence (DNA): TGCGCCAGCAGCCCCGGTAGTAATGAAAAACTGTTTTTT.

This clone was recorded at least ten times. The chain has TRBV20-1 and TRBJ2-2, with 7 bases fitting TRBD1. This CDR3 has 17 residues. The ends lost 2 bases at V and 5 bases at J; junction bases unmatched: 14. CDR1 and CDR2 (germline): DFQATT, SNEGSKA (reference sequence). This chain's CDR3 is CSARRTGSLSRTGELFF. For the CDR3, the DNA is TGCAGTGCTAGACGGACAGGATCGCTGTCTCGGACCGGGGAGCTGTTTTTT.

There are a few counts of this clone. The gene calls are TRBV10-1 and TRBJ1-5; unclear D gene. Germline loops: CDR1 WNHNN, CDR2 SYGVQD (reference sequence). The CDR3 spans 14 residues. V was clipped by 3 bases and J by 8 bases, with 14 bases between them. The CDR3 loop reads CASSDSATPEPQHF. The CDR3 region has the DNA TGCGCCAGCAGTGACAGCGCGACTCCGGAGCCCCAGCATTTT.

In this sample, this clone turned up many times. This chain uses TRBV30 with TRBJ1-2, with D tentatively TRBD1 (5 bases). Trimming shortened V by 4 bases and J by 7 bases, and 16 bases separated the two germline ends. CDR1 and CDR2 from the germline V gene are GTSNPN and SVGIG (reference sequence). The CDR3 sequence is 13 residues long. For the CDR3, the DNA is TGTGCCTGGAAAAAGGCGGGGGGTAGTGGCTACACCTTC. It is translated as CAWKKAGGSGYTF. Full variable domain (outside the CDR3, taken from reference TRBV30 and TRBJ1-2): SQTIHQWPATLVQPVGSPLSLECTVEGTSNPNLYWYRQAAGRGLQLLFYSVGIGQISSEVPQNLSASRPQDRQFILSSKKLLLSDSGFYLCAWKKAGGSGYTFGSGTRLTVV.

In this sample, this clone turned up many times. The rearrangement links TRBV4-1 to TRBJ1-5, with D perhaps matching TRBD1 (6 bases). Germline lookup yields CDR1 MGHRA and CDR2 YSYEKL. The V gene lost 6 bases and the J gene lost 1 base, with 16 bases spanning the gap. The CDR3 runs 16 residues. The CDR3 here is CASSLSGGWSNQPQHF. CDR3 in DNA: TGCGCCAGCAGTTTATCCGGGGGCTGGAGCAATCAGCCCCAGCATTTT.